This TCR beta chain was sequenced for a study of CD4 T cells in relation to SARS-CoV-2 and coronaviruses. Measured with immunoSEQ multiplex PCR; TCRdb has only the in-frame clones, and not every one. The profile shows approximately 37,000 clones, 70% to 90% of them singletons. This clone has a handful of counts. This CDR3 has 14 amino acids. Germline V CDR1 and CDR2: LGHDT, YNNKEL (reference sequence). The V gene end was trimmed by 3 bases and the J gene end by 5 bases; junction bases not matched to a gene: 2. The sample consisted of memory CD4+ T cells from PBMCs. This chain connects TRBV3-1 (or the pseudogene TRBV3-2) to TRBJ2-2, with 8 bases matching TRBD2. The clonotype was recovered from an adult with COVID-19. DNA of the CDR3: TGTGCCAGCAGCCATGCTAGCGGGACCGGGGAGCTGTTTTTT. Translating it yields CASSHASGTGELFF.